This entry lists 27 T cell receptor beta chains sequenced from one sample in a study of CD8+CD57+ T cells in acquired aplastic anemia. CD8+CD57+ cell expansion had been shown by flow cytometry in patients chosen for sequencing. The template for TCR beta VDJ and CDR3 sequence profiling was genomic DNA. TCRdb re-called the reads with MiXCR, one entry per CDR3 protein. The sample holds approximately 250,000 distinct CDR3 sequences, less than 85% seen once. Material: sorted CD4+, CD8+, or CD8+CD57+ T cells (not recorded which) from PBMCs. The receptors were gathered from a human donor with aplastic anemia.

This clonotype was counted only a few times. An end of the junction does not agree with germline; a read error may underlie this. V and J are TRBV7-8 and TRBJ2-5; a possible D gene is TRBD2 (5 bases). The CDR3 totals 14 residues. Germline CDR1 is SGHVS and CDR2 is FQNEAQ. The CDR3 loop reads CATSIAGGHETQYF. Written as DNA, the CDR3 is TGTGCCACCAGCATAGCCGGAGGTCACGAGACCCAGTACTTC.

The chain joins TRBV11-3 to TRBJ2-1; a possible D gene is TRBD1 (5 bases). Germline-derived CDR1 and CDR2 are SGHNT and YENEEA. Trimming pared 3 bases from V and 9 bases from J, leaving 12 bases between. The CDR3 has 13 amino acids. The CDR3 region is CASSLNLTVEQFF. As DNA, the CDR3 is TGTGCCAGCAGCTTGAATCTGACAGTTGAGCAGTTCTTC.

The chain uses TRBV7-2 and TRBJ1-1, with D possibly being TRBD1 (6 bases). There are 14 residues in the CDR3. CDR1 and CDR2 from the germline V gene are SGHTA and FQGNSA. Trimming took 1 base from V and 10 from J, leaving 16 bases between them. This CDR3 reads CASSLGGQVDAAFF. Written as DNA, the CDR3 is TGTGCCAGCAGCTTAGGGGGGCAAGTCGATGCAGCTTTCTTT.

This clonotype was detected once. V gene TRBV7-8 combines with J gene TRBJ1-2; D gene uncertain. This CDR3 has 16 residues. Germline assignment: CDR1 SGHVS and CDR2 FQNEAQ. V was shortened by 5 bases and J by 8 bases, with 24 bases between the two germline ends. DNA for the CDR3: TGTGCCAGCAGCCCGGTGGGAGAGACCCAGGACTTCGGCTACACCTTC. It yields the protein CASSPVGETQDFGYTF.

Note on this clonotype: Mismatch with germline at one junction end may stem from a read error. The genes are TRBV25-1 and TRBJ2-2, with a weak D call TRBD1 (6 bases). The CDR3 is 16 residues long. Germline values: CDR1 MGHDK, CDR2 SYGVNS. CDR3 nucleotide sequence: TGTGCCAGCAGTGAACATCCCCGGTGGGACACCGGGGAGCTGTCTTTT. This translates into CASSEHPRWDTGELSF.

This clonotype was observed at least ten times. V usage is TRBV20-1 and J usage is TRBJ2-1; D ambiguous. The CDR3 totals 13 residues. Germline values: CDR1 DFQATT, CDR2 SNEGSKA (reference sequence). Trimming left V 3 bases short and J 0 bases short, with 6 bases between. In DNA, the CDR3 is TGCAGTGCTAGGGGTCCCTCCTACAATGAGCAGTTCTTC. Its translation: CSARGPSYNEQFF.

The genes are TRBV5-1 and TRBJ1-2; D may be TRBD1 (5 bases). Germline loops: CDR1 SGHRS, CDR2 YFSETQ. CDR3 length: 15 amino acids. The V gene lost 0 bases and the J gene lost 4 bases, with 13 bases spanning the gap. The CDR3 loop is CASSLGWDGTYGYTF. The DNA for the CDR3 is TGCGCCAGCAGCTTGGGTTGGGACGGTACCTATGGCTACACCTTC.

With regard to this clonotype: A read error may account for a junction end that differs from germline. The chain has TRBV7-8 and TRBJ2-3; 7 positions match TRBD2. CDR3 length: 14 amino acids. CDR1 SGHVS and CDR2 FQNEAQ come from the germline V gene. CDR3 sequence: CATSWEGGTDTQYF. The CDR3 DNA is TGTGCCACCAGCTGGGAGGGAGGCACAGATACGCAGTATTTT.

Only a few counts were recorded for this clonotype. A junction end diverges from the germline sequence, so it may reflect a read error. The V call is TRBV5-8, the J call TRBJ2-5; perhaps TRBD2 as D (5 bases). This CDR3 spans 14 amino acids. CDR1 is SGHTS, CDR2 YDEGEE, per germline. The DNA of the CDR3 is TGTGCCACCAGCATTACTAGTCAGCAAGAGACCCAGTACTTC. The encoded protein is CATSITSQQETQYF.

V and J are TRBV11-2 and TRBJ2-3; 10 bases line up with TRBD2. Germline V gives CDR1 SGHAT, CDR2 FQNNGV. The CDR3 contains 15 residues. Unmatched junction bases numbered 7, after V lost 5 bases and J lost 5 bases. CDR3 region: CASSLSSGGKDTQYF. The CDR3 DNA follows: TGTGCCAGCAGCCTGAGTAGCGGGGGGAAAGATACGCAGTATTTT. The full variable domain, in which reference TRBV11-2 and TRBJ2-3 provide the parts outside the CDR3, is EAGVAQSPRYKIIEKRQSVAFWCNPISGHATLYWYQQILGQGPKLLIQFQNNGVVDDSQLPKDRFSAERLKGVDSTLKIQPAKLEDSAVYLCASSLSSGGKDTQYFGPGTRLTVL.

This sequence joins TRBV11-3 and TRBJ2-1; a weak D match, TRBD1 (6 bases). The CDR3 has 14 residues. Per germline, CDR1 SGHNT and CDR2 YENEEA. V lost 0 bases to trimming and J lost 8 bases, with 11 bases between them. The CDR3 sequence is CASSLDLTGDEQFF. Written as DNA, the CDR3 is TGTGCCAGCAGCTTAGATCTGACAGGCGATGAGCAGTTCTTC.

To note about this clonotype: In this CDR3 the conserved last residue, phenylalanine or tryptophan, is missing, so a read error is likely. No DNA is shown, since the ends of the CDR3 on it are uncertain; the CDR3 is the one TCRdb lists. This chain joins TRBV7-8 and TRBJ1-5. Per germline, CDR1 SGHVS and CDR2 FQNEAQ. From its first to its last residue, the CDR3 has 13 amino acids. CDR3 loop: CASSLTGSPDTQY.

The genes are TRBV7-9 and TRBJ2-7; D perhaps matches TRBD2 (6 bases). This CDR3 comprises 13 residues. Germline CDR1 reads SEHNR; CDR2 reads FQNEAQ (reference sequence). The CDR3, as DNA: TGTGCCAGCAGCTTAGGATCGGGGGACGAGCAGCACGTC. Translated, it gives CASSLGSGDEQHV.

The chain links TRBV9 to TRBJ2-7; tentative D call: TRBD2 (5 bases). The CDR3 loop spans 14 amino acids. V was clipped by 2 bases and J by 0 bases, with 9 bases between them. Germline lookup yields CDR1 SGDLS and CDR2 YYNGEE. The CDR3 reads CASSVGRDSYEQYF. For the CDR3, the DNA is TGTGCCAGCAGCGTCGGACGGGACTCCTACGAGCAGTACTTC.

The chain couples TRBV7-2 to TRBJ1-5; the D is unclear. This CDR3 region has 14 residues. V lost 6 bases to trimming and J lost 4 bases, with 13 bases between them. Germline values: CDR1 SGHTA, CDR2 FQGNSA. The CDR3 region has the DNA TGTGCCAGCAGAGGTAAGGGAACGAATCAGCCCCAGCATTTT. This translates into CASRGKGTNQPQHF.

This clonotype showed up just a few times. The chain has TRBV25-1 and TRBJ1-2; D not resolved. Germline CDR1 is MGHDK and CDR2 is SYGVNS. V lost 2 bases, J lost 5 bases, and 12 bases lay in between. The CDR3 is 14 amino acids. The chain's CDR3 is CASSEGTSRYGYTF. The CDR3 DNA sequence: TGTGCCAGCAGTGAAGGTACCTCGCGATATGGCTACACCTTC.

The rearrangement joins TRBV11-3 to TRBJ2-3; no reliable D call. Germline V CDR1 and CDR2: SGHNT, YENEEA. CDR3 length: 13 amino acids. V lost 8 bases and J 3 bases, leaving 12 bases between the germline ends. DNA for the CDR3: TGTGCCAGCGGCGTCGATCGGACAGATACGCAGTATTTT. As protein: CASGVDRTDTQYF.

J is TRBJ2-1 and V is TRBV13; 10 bases map to TRBD2. Losses at the gene ends were 5 bases for V and 8 bases for J; bases not matched to a gene: 9. Germline V CDR1 and CDR2: PRHDT, FYEKMQ (reference sequence). This CDR3 has 15 amino acids. The CDR3 nucleotides are TGTGCCAGCAGCGAATCTAGCGGGAGTAGGGATGAGCAGTTCTTC. It translates to CASSESSGSRDEQFF.

The chain is built from TRBV7-8 and TRBJ2-3, with D possibly TRBD1 on 6 matching bases. CDR1 and CDR2 from the germline V gene are SGHVS and FQNEAQ. This CDR3 contains 14 residues. The ends were cut back, 2 bases at V and 15 bases at J, with 21 bases in the middle. The CDR3 bases are TGTGCCAGCAGCTTACATCCAGACCGGACAGCCCTTTATTTT. This sequence encodes CASSLHPDRTALYF.

This clonotype was seen a single time. The rearrangement uses TRBV5-1 and TRBJ2-1, with D unresolved. Germline V lookup: CDR1 SGHRS, CDR2 YFSETQ. V was shortened by 4 bases and J by 2 bases, with 10 bases between the two germline ends. The CDR3 totals 14 residues. CDR3: CASSQDGPYNEQFF. CDR3 nucleotides: TGCGCCAGCAGCCAAGATGGGCCCTACAATGAGCAGTTCTTC.

This chain connects TRBV9 to TRBJ1-4; a possible D gene is TRBD1 (5 bases). CDR1 SGDLS and CDR2 YYNGEE come from the germline V gene. V lost 4 bases and J lost 14, with 24 bases in between. The CDR3 length is 15 residues. CDR3 nucleotides: TGTGCCAGCAGCCCCGGGGCGACAGATAACCTAAGTCTGTTTTTT. It specifies CASSPGATDNLSLFF.

In this sample, this clonotype turned up once. The V call is TRBV7-6, the J call TRBJ1-2; 10 nucleotides align to TRBD1. Germline assignment: CDR1 SGHVS and CDR2 FNYEAQ. Unmatched junction bases numbered 16, after V lost 5 bases and J lost 10 bases. The CDR3 spans 16 residues. In DNA, the CDR3 is TGTGCCAGCAGCCCCCGGGACAGGGGCGACGAGCAGTACTACACCTTC. Residues: CASSPRDRGDEQYYTF.

V is TRBV5-6 and J is TRBJ2-7, with D possibly TRBD1 on 6 matching bases. CDR1 is SGHDT, CDR2 YYEEEE, per germline. This CDR3 has 17 residues. Deletions cut 4 bases from V and 0 bases from J, with 20 bases between. CDR3 in DNA: TGTGCCAGCAGCCTGGGGAAGGGGGAGACGGGCTCCTACGAGCAGTACGTC. Translation gives CASSLGKGETGSYEQYV.

The chain links TRBV19 to TRBJ1-2, with D tentatively TRBD1 (6 bases). From germline, CDR1 is LNHDA and CDR2 SQIVND (reference sequence). Trimming shortened V by 6 bases and J by 3 bases, and 20 bases separated the two germline ends. The CDR3 has 16 amino acids. DNA of the CDR3: TGTGCCAGTAGACTAACTAGCGGGGGCTTGGACTATGGCTACACCTTC. Protein product: CASRLTSGGLDYGYTF.

Worth noting for this clonotype: A read error may account for a junction end that differs from germline. The V call is TRBV7-3, the J call TRBJ1-2; D possibly corresponds to TRBD1 (5 bases). The germline V gene has CDR1 SGHTA and CDR2 FQGTGA. The CDR3 contains 14 residues. The CDR3 region has the DNA TGTGCCAGCAGTTTAACGACAGAAACCTATGGCTACAACTTC. Translation gives CASSLTTETYGYNF.

Worth noting for this clonotype: The CDR3 does not end in the conserved phenylalanine or tryptophan, so this is likely a read error. It is unclear where the CDR3 begins or ends on the DNA, so no DNA is shown, and the CDR3 is as TCRdb lists it. V and J are TRBV2 and TRBJ1-5; the table's D gene call, TRBD1, was not cross checked with the DNA. Germline-derived CDR1 and CDR2 are SNHLY and FYNNEI. Both ends counted, the CDR3 spans 14 residues. This CDR3 reads CASSEGGIHEHLFV.

The rearrangement links TRBV11-3 to TRBJ2-7; 7 nucleotides agree with TRBD1. This CDR3 region has 18 residues. Germline CDR1 SGHNT, CDR2 YENEEA. The CDR3, as DNA: TGTGCCAGCAGCTTTCATCCGGCCGGGACAGCCCTTTCCTGCGAGCAGTACGTC. It encodes CASSFHPAGTALSCEQYV.